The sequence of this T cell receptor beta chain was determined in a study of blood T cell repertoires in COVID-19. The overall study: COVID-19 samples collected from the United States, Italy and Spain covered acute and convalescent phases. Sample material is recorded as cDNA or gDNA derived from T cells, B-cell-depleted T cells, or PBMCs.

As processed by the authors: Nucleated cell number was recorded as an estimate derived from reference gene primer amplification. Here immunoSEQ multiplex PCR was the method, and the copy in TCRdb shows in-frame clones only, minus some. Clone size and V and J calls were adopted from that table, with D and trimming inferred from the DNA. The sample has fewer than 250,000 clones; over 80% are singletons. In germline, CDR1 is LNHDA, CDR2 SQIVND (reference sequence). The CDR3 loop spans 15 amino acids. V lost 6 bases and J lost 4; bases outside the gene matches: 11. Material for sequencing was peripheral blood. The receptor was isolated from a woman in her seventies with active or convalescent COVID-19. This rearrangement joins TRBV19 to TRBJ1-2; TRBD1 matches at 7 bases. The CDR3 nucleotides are TGTGCCAGTAGCGACCTCGGGACAGCCGTCTATGGCTACACCTTC. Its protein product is CASSDLGTAVYGYTF.